This T cell receptor (beta chain) was sequenced for a study of shared clonotypes between healthy human individuals. There were only Caucasian adults among the donors, and all lived in Nashville, Tennessee. Method: immunoSEQ multiplex PCR; TCRdb's copy keeps in-frame clones and lacks some. The table has around 1.1 million clones, 60% to 80% seen once. Germline V gene lookup returns CDR1 SGHRS and CDR2 YFSETQ. The CDR3 contains 14 residues. V was pared by 0 bases and J by 5 bases, with 11 bases between. With respect to this clone: The sample contains more than one DNA sequence encoding this CDR3.

V gene TRBV5-1 combines with J gene TRBJ1-2; a possible D gene is TRBD1 (6 bases). Material for sequencing was memory CD4+ T cells from PBMCs. The subset here: CD45RA-negative fraction. This clonotype originated in a man aged 18 to 29 in good health. Some clones in this sample may be carry-over from other donors' samples. The CDR3 loop is CASSLAQGGYGYTF. CDR3 in DNA: TGCGCCAGCAGCTTGGCACAGGGAGGGTATGGCTACACCTTC.